This is a list of T cell receptor beta chains from one sample in a study of T cells after yellow fever vaccination. MiXCR, run by TCRdb on the 5' RACE reads, gives a single entry per CDR3 protein. The sample has 500,000 to 650,000 distinct CDR3 sequences; around 17% are singletons. This specimen was PBMCs, taken 5 days after the first yellow fever vaccination. The source is a man aged 18-30 years who received the YFV17D yellow fever vaccine. Both conserved end residues are part of each CDR3. The D gene is left open where the match is weak. Rows may omit the clone size; those that give it use once, few, many or a size class.

TGCGCCAGCAGTTCCGGACAGGGGTACCAAGAGACCCAGTACTTC CASSSGQGYQETQYF TRBD1 many TRBJ2-5 TRBV5-1
TGTGCCAGCAGCCTGAGCGGGACAGGGGGCCCAGATACGCAGTATTTT CASSLSGTGGPDTQYF TRBD1 NA TRBJ2-3 TRBV27
TGTGCCAGCACCCCTCGTGCGGCGACTGAAGCTTTCTTT CASTPRAATEAFF NA NA TRBJ1-1 TRBV12-3/TRBV12-4
TGTGCCAGCAGTTACGGACCCTCTGCCTTTTCACCCCTCCACTTT CASSYGPSAFSPLHF NA NA TRBJ1-6 TRBV6-5
TGCAGTGCTAGAGGAACCCGGGACGGGTACAGCGGCTACACCTTC CSARGTRDGYSGYTF NA NA TRBJ1-2 TRBV20-1
TGTGCCAGCAGCTCAGGGGGAGGGAAGAACACCGGGGAGCTGTTTTTT CASSSGGGKNTGELFF NA NA TRBJ2-2 TRBV5-4
TGTGCCAGCAGCTTGGGACACCCCAATCAGCCCCAGCATTTT CASSLGHPNQPQHF NA few TRBJ1-5 TRBV7-6
TGCGCCAGCTCGAATTACCAGGGGATCAGTCAGTTCTTC CASSNYQGISQFF NA few TRBJ2-1 TRBV5-1
TGTGCCAGCAGCCAAGATGTGGGATTAAAGGCAGAAAAACTGTTTTTT CASSQDVGLKAEKLFF NA few TRBJ1-4 TRBV4-2
TGCGCCAGCAGCTTGGCCGGGACAGGGGATGAAAAACTGTTTTTT CASSLAGTGDEKLFF TRBD1 many TRBJ1-4 TRBV5-1
TGCAGTGCTAGCCCCGGACAGAGTGTTAATGAAAAACTGTTTTTT CSASPGQSVNEKLFF NA few TRBJ1-4 TRBV20-1
TGTGCCAGCAGCCCACTTGGGGCCCATAATTCACCCCTCCACTTT CASSPLGAHNSPLHF NA NA TRBJ1-6 TRBV7-2
TGTGCCAGCAGCTTAGTACAGGGGGGAAACACCATATATTTT CASSLVQGGNTIYF TRBD1 NA TRBJ1-3 TRBV7-2
TGCAGTGCTTGGACGGGTGGGGGTGAGCAGTTCTTC CSAWTGGGEQFF NA few TRBJ2-1 TRBV20-1
TGTGCCAGCAGTTACGGGGGGGCTGGCTATGGCTACACCTTC CASSYGGAGYGYTF NA NA TRBJ1-2 TRBV6-5
TGTGCCAGCAGATATACAACGAACACCGGGGAGCTGTTTTTT CASRYTTNTGELFF NA NA TRBJ2-2 TRBV6-5
TGTGCCAGCAGCACCCTAGGGGGGGCGGGAAACACAGATACGCAGTATTTT CASSTLGGAGNTDTQYF NA NA TRBJ2-3 TRBV9
TGCGCCAGCAGCAGGCAGCGAGGGTCAGATACGCAGTATTTT CASSRQRGSDTQYF NA few TRBJ2-3 TRBV5-1
TGCGCCAGCAGCTTGGTAGCTAGCGGGGAAGAGACCCAGTACTTC CASSLVASGEETQYF TRBD2 NA TRBJ2-5 TRBV5-1
TGCAGTGCTAGAGAAGCTAGCGACTCCTACAATGAGCAGTTCTTC CSAREASDSYNEQFF NA few TRBJ2-1 TRBV20-1